This T cell receptor beta chain is drawn from a study of technical replicates of blood from several donors. Clones were sequenced by immunoSEQ multiplex PCR, and TCRdb holds only the in-frame ones, with some missing. The table has about 84,000 clones, more than 95% seen once; the top ten hold approximately 0.15%. This clone occurred once. The V end lost 5 bases, the J end lost 5 bases, and 10 bases lay between the germline ends. Germline V gene data show CDR1 as SGHTA and CDR2 as FQGTGA. The CDR3 runs 13 residues. Sequenced sample: T cells isolated from PBMCs. This receptor was identified in a human donor in good health. V and J are TRBV7-3 and TRBJ2-1; the D gene is possibly TRBD1 (6 bases). The CDR3 DNA reads TGTGCCAGCAGCGGACAGAGAAACAATGAGCAGTTCTTC. It yields the protein CASSGQRNNEQFF.